Below are 25 T cell receptor beta chains sequenced from a single sample in a study of vaccination and CD4 T cells after COVID-19. Their specific antigens are unknown. Indicated treatment: roughly 10-day PBMC culture with coronavirus spike peptide pools or control peptides (ViraFEST assay). During the years 2011-2018, before the COVID-19 pandemic, the unexposed donor's CD4+ T cells were collected. Sequenced with the Oncomine TCR Beta short-read assay was DNA taken from cultured CD4+ T cells. A single record per CDR3 protein comes from TCRdb applying MiXCR to the PCR reads. The sample records about 8,800 distinct CDR3 sequences, roughly 52% being singletons. The material sequenced was CD4+ T cells from blood, cultured in vitro. The origin of the receptors is a human donor in good health.

This rearrangement joins TRBV20-1 to TRBJ2-7; D remains unclear. CDR3 length equals 13 residues. The germline V gene encodes CDR1 DFQATT and CDR2 SNEGSKA (reference sequence). V lost 2 bases and J 2 bases, leaving 10 bases between the germline ends. CDR3: CSARSAGPYEQYF. In DNA, the CDR3 is TGCAGTGCTAGATCGGCAGGCCCCTACGAGCAGTACTTC.

This rearrangement joins TRBV11-2 to TRBJ2-7, with a tentative D call TRBD2 (6 bases). The germline CDR1 and CDR2 sequences are SGHAT and FQNNGV. The length of the CDR3 is 15 residues. The V end was cut by 5 bases, the J end by 2 bases, with 16 bases between. The CDR3 region has the DNA TGTGCCAGCAGCCGAAACCGGGACTCACCCTACGAGCAGTACTTC. This codes for CASSRNRDSPYEQYF.

The chain links TRBV6-5 to TRBJ2-5; D call uncertain. Trimming shortened V by 0 bases and J by 5 bases, and 10 bases separated the two germline ends. The CDR3 runs to 14 residues. CDR1 and CDR2 from the germline V gene are MNHEY and SVGAGI. CDR3 nucleotides: TGTGCCAGCAGTTACTCGTACTTTTCGGAGACCCAGTACTTC. Translation gives CASSYSYFSETQYF.

The rearrangement links TRBV27 to TRBJ1-6; the D is unclear. The germline V gene encodes CDR1 MNHEY and CDR2 SMNVEV (reference sequence). The CDR3 totals 13 residues. V lost 5 bases to trimming and J lost 7 bases, with 9 bases between them. The CDR3: CASSGVFNSPLHF. The CDR3 nucleotides read TGTGCCAGCAGTGGGGTTTTCAATTCACCCCTCCACTTT.

The chain recombines TRBV7-8 with TRBJ1-6; D is ambiguous. Germline V CDR1 and CDR2: SGHVS, FQNEAQ. The CDR3 has 15 residues. Between the trimmed V and J ends, which lost 7 bases and 0 bases, there was a span of 10 bases. This CDR3 reads CASTKGSSYNSPLHF. The CDR3 nucleotides read TGTGCCAGCACCAAAGGGAGCTCCTATAATTCACCCCTCCACTTT.

This clonotype was seen more than once but under ten times. This rearrangement joins TRBV7-2 to TRBJ2-3; TRBD2 matches 13 bases. V shed 2 bases and J 6 bases; nucleotides not matched to a gene: 17. CDR3 size: 20 residues. Germline V lookup: CDR1 SGHTA, CDR2 FQGNSA. In DNA, the CDR3 is TGTGCCAGCAGCTTATGGCGGGGGGGGACTAGCGGGATGGGCGGCGATACGCAGTATTTT. This codes for CASSLWRGGTSGMGGDTQYF.

The chain carries TRBV27 and TRBJ2-7, with 7 bases identical to TRBD1. Per germline, CDR1 MNHEY and CDR2 SMNVEV (reference sequence). V lost 3 bases and J lost 6; bases outside the gene matches: 11. This CDR3 is 15 amino acids long. This chain's CDR3 is CASSFTPTGFGEQYF. DNA for the CDR3: TGTGCCAGCAGTTTTACTCCGACAGGGTTCGGCGAGCAGTACTTC.

V gene TRBV21-1 combines with J gene TRBJ1-2; the DNA was not used to check the table's D call, TRBD1. TRBV21-1 is listed as a pseudogene. The CDR3 is made up of 17 amino acids. CDR3 coding DNA: TGTGCCAGCAGAAGTCCGAGAGCAGGGGGAGGTTTTTCTGGCTACACCTTC. Translated: CASRSPRAGGGFSGYTF.

Within the sample, this clonotype is medium-sized (0.01 to 0.1%). This sequence joins TRBV20-1 and TRBJ1-5; TRBD1 might be the D (6 bases). This CDR3 contains 16 residues. Germline V gene lookup returns CDR1 DFQATT and CDR2 SNEGSKA (reference sequence). V was trimmed by 1 base and J by 0 bases, leaving 13 bases between them. The CDR3 is CSARGSQGNSNQPQHF. CDR3 sequence (DNA): TGCAGTGCTAGAGGTAGCCAGGGGAATAGCAATCAGCCCCAGCATTTT.

This chain links TRBV5-4 with TRBJ2-1; 10 bases match TRBD2. The CDR3 length is 17 residues. The trim removed 3 bases at V and 7 bases at J, leaving 13 bases unmatched. Per germline, CDR1 SGHNT and CDR2 YYREEE (reference sequence). CDR3 residues: CASSSYSSGGGGNEQFF. CDR3 DNA: TGTGCCAGCAGCTCCTACTCTAGCGGGGGTGGGGGGAATGAGCAGTTCTTC.

V is TRBV19 and J is TRBJ1-1; TRBD1 might be the D (5 bases). The CDR3 totals 15 residues. Germline assignment: CDR1 LNHDA and CDR2 SQIVND (reference sequence). Trimming stripped 1 base from V and 3 bases from J, with 12 bases between. This CDR3 reads CASSIGALGDTEAFF. The CDR3 DNA is TGTGCCAGTAGTATAGGCGCCCTGGGGGACACTGAAGCTTTCTTT.

V gene TRBV29-1 combines with J gene TRBJ2-2; no reliable D call. There are 12 residues in the CDR3. Germline V lookup: CDR1 SQVTM, CDR2 ANQGSEA. Trimming shortened V by 7 bases and J by 3 bases, and 9 bases separated the two germline ends. CDR3 region: CSAGLHTGELFF. CDR3 in DNA: TGCAGCGCTGGGTTGCACACCGGGGAGCTGTTTTTT.

The chain has TRBV20-1 and TRBJ2-3, with 15 nucleotides matching TRBD2. Germline values: CDR1 DFQATT, CDR2 SNEGSKA (reference sequence). The V and J ends lost 4 bases and 14 bases, in that order; junction bases with no gene match: 10. The CDR3 has 14 amino acids. The CDR3 DNA follows: TGCAGTGCTAAACCGGGACTAGCGGGGGGCCCGTGGTATTTT. It is translated as CSAKPGLAGGPWYF.

This clonotype came up a few times. DNA for the CDR3: TGTGCCTGGAGTAGGGCTAGCGGGGGAGAGACCCAGTACTTC. Its protein is CAWSRASGGETQYF. The rearrangement joins TRBV30 to TRBJ2-5, with TRBD2 identical over 10 bases. The J segment lost 4 bases and the V segment lost 2 bases, leaving 4 bases of the junction unmatched. The CDR3 is 14 residues long. From germline, CDR1 is GTSNPN and CDR2 SVGIG (reference sequence).

The chain joins TRBV20-1 to TRBJ1-1; D remains ambiguous. The V end was cut by 6 bases, the J end by 0 bases, with 8 bases between. Germline V lookup: CDR1 DFQATT, CDR2 SNEGSKA (reference sequence). The CDR3 spans 12 residues. CDR3 residues: CSARKMNTEAFF. Written as DNA, the CDR3 is TGCAGTGCCCGGAAGATGAACACTGAAGCTTTCTTT.

The chain combines TRBV19 with TRBJ1-5, with 7 bases identical to TRBD1. V shed 3 bases and J 2 bases; nucleotides not matched to a gene: 13. The germline V gene encodes CDR1 LNHDA and CDR2 SQIVND (reference sequence). CDR3 length: 18 residues. CDR3 coding DNA: TGTGCCAGTAGTATGTGGAGGGGGCGGTCGAAGGGCAATCAGCCCCAGCATTTT. Residues: CASSMWRGRSKGNQPQHF.

The V call is TRBV19, the J call TRBJ1-1; 8 nucleotides agree with TRBD1. Looked up from germline, CDR1 is LNHDA and CDR2 is SQIVND (reference sequence). V lost 5 bases to trimming and J lost 4 bases; unmatched junction nucleotides: 6. The CDR3 spans 14 residues. This CDR3 reads CASSQGAGGTEAFF. The DNA for the CDR3 is TGTGCCAGTAGTCAGGGGGCGGGGGGCACTGAAGCTTTCTTT.

The chain employs TRBV20-1 and TRBJ1-5; possible D gene TRBD1, 6 bases. CDR1 is DFQATT, CDR2 SNEGSKA, per germline (reference sequence). V lost 3 bases and J lost 7, with 13 bases in between. The CDR3 has 13 residues. The CDR3 DNA is TGCAGTGCTAGTACAGGGTCAGCCCAGCCCCAGCATTTT. As protein: CSASTGSAQPQHF.

The chain has TRBV20-1 and TRBJ1-1, with no clear D. Germline-derived CDR1 and CDR2 are DFQATT and SNEGSKA (reference sequence). This CDR3 has 11 amino acids. The V end lost 5 bases, the J end lost 5 bases, and 9 bases lay between the germline ends. CDR3 nucleotides: TGCAGTGCTTTTAGGGATACTGAAGCTTTCTTT. Its translation is CSAFRDTEAFF.

This chain joins TRBV10-3 and TRBJ2-7; D is perhaps TRBD1 or TRBD2 (5 bases each). Trimming stripped 0 bases from V and 4 bases from J, with 19 bases between. CDR3 length: 17 residues. From germline, CDR1 is ENHRY and CDR2 SYGVKD. The DNA of the CDR3 is TGTGCCATCAGTGAGTCGTCCGGGACCGCTTCGTGGTACGAGCAGTACTTC. It translates to CAISESSGTASWYEQYF.

The chain is built from TRBV7-6 and TRBJ1-1; no clear D gene. Germline V gene lookup returns CDR1 SGHVS and CDR2 FNYEAQ. The ends were cut back, 5 bases at V and 4 bases at J, with 11 bases in the middle. The length of the CDR3 is 13 residues. The CDR3 sequence: CASSPPGFTEAFF. The DNA for the CDR3 is TGTGCCAGCAGCCCGCCGGGGTTCACTGAAGCTTTCTTT.

J is TRBJ2-3 and V is TRBV10-2; D may be TRBD2 (6 bases). The CDR3 is 13 residues long. V was cut by 6 bases and J by 1 base, with 8 bases left in between. Germline V CDR1 and CDR2: WSHSY, SAAADI. The CDR3 DNA reads TGCGCCAGCAGGTCGGGGGGCACAGATACGCAGTATTTT. It translates to CASRSGGTDTQYF.

The gene calls are TRBV20-1 and TRBJ2-7; 7 bases are a match to TRBD1. Looked up from germline, CDR1 is DFQATT and CDR2 is SNEGSKA (reference sequence). The CDR3 extends over 12 amino acids. Trimming took 5 bases from V and 3 from J; bases not matched to a gene: 4. The CDR3 DNA reads TGCAGTGCTTACACAGGGGACTACGAGCAGTACTTC. Protein: CSAYTGDYEQYF.

CDR3 loop: CASSPSPVAETQYF. The DNA for the CDR3 is TGCGCCAGCAGCCCCTCCCCGGTAGCGGAGACCCAGTACTTC. This rearrangement joins TRBV4-1 to TRBJ2-5; perhaps TRBD2 as D (5 bases). V was shortened by 4 bases and J by 5 bases, with 14 bases between the two germline ends. Germline V lookup: CDR1 MGHRA, CDR2 YSYEKL. The CDR3 is made up of 14 amino acids.

V is TRBV5-4 and J is TRBJ1-1, with D unclear. The CDR3 covers 15 residues. V was pared by 4 bases and J by 2 bases, with 15 bases between. In germline, CDR1 is SGHNT, CDR2 YYREEE (reference sequence). The CDR3 is CASSPTRKGNTEAFF. CDR3 bases: TGTGCCAGCAGCCCAACCAGGAAGGGCAACACTGAAGCTTTCTTT.